These 8 T cell receptor beta chains were sequenced from one sample in a study of response to subunit inactivated influenza vaccine. TCRdb re-derived calls from the RT-PCR reads in MiXCR, one entry per CDR3 protein. The table includes roughly 160,000 distinct CDR3 sequences, under 13% detected once. Sequences were derived from non-naive T cells sorted from PBMCs, sampled roughly 45 days after vaccination. The receptor set was obtained from a man in his fifties or sixties who received an inactivated influenza vaccine.

The sample holds many counts of this clonotype. V and J are TRBV12-3 or TRBV12-4 and TRBJ2-1, with 11 bases matching TRBD2. V was pared by 11 bases and J by 6 bases, with 6 bases of the junction left unmatched. This CDR3 region has 13 residues. This CDR3 reads CALGLAARNEQFF. The CDR3 DNA reads as TGTGCCTTGGGACTAGCGGCGCGCAATGAGCAGTTCTTC.

This clonotype was picked up a small number of times. The V and J genes are TRBV11-3 and TRBJ2-3; TRBD2 matches at 8 bases. J gave up 2 bases and V 5 bases, and 6 bases lay outside the gene matches. This CDR3 is built from 15 residues. Germline loops: CDR1 SGHNT, CDR2 YENEEA. In DNA form, the CDR3 reads TGTGCCAGCAGCCCAGGACTAGCCCCCACAGATACGCAGTATTTT. It yields the protein CASSPGLAPTDTQYF.

The table lists this clonotype with a few counts. The genes are TRBV2 and TRBJ2-5; D is unresolved. The V gene lost 6 bases and the J gene lost 2 bases, with 13 bases spanning the gap. Germline values: CDR1 SNHLY, CDR2 FYNNEI. CDR3 length: 14 amino acids. CDR3: CASRATQRQETQYF. CDR3 nucleotide sequence: TGTGCCAGCAGAGCGACTCAAAGACAAGAGACCCAGTACTTC.

A word on this clonotype: No conserved phenylalanine or tryptophan is present at the end of the CDR3, so a read error is the likely explanation. The chain is built from TRBV11-3 and TRBJ1-1, with D possibly being TRBD1 (6 bases). This CDR3 contains 13 residues. V lost 5 bases and J lost 1, with 8 bases in between. In germline, CDR1 is SGHNT, CDR2 YENEEA. CDR3 protein: CASSPGQNTEAFL. The CDR3 region has the DNA TGTGCCAGCAGCCCGGGACAGAACACTGAAGCTTTCCTT.

The sample holds many counts of this clonotype. The V call is TRBV7-9, the J call TRBJ2-7, with D maybe TRBD1 (5 bases). CDR3 length: 15 residues. Trimming removed 6 bases at V and 2 bases at J, with 17 bases between. From germline, CDR1 is SEHNR and CDR2 FQNEAQ (reference sequence). The CDR3 sequence is CASSSPTGPAYEQYF. Written as DNA, the CDR3 is TGTGCCAGCAGTTCCCCCACAGGTCCCGCCTACGAGCAGTACTTC.

This clonotype was detected many times. The chain has TRBV7-8 and TRBJ2-7; maybe TRBD2 (5 bases). Germline V lookup: CDR1 SGHVS, CDR2 FQNEAQ. Trimming took off 1 base at V and 2 bases at J, with 9 bases between the two ends. This CDR3 comprises 14 residues. CDR3 nucleotide sequence: TGTGCCAGCAGCTTAGTGGAACTAGCCTACGAGCAGTACTTC. This translates into CASSLVELAYEQYF.

This clonotype came up many times. Here the CDR3 DNA reads TGCAGCGTTGCTGTTACAGGTCAAGAGACCCAGTACTTC. Translating it yields CSVAVTGQETQYF. The chain joins TRBV29-1 to TRBJ2-5, with TRBD1 as a possible D gene (5 bases). The germline V gene encodes CDR1 SQVTM and CDR2 ANQGSEA. Trimming left V 4 bases short and J 2 bases short, with 11 bases between. CDR3 length equals 13 residues. Full variable domain (missing parts from reference TRBV29-1 and TRBJ2-5): SAVISQKPSRDICQRGTSLTIQCQVDSQVTMMFWYRQQPGQSLTLIATANQGSEATYESGFVIDKFPISRPNLTFSTLTVSNMSPEDSSIYLCSVAVTGQETQYFGPGTRLLVL.

This clonotype was seen more than once but under ten times. This chain uses TRBV11-2 with TRBJ2-1; D gene unclear. This CDR3 spans 16 amino acids. The V end was cut by 1 base, the J end by 6 bases, with 16 bases between. CDR1 and CDR2 (germline): SGHAT, FQNNGV. This CDR3 reads CASSLAPEFPRNEQFF. CDR3 nucleotide sequence: TGTGCCAGCAGCTTAGCTCCAGAGTTCCCTCGCAATGAGCAGTTCTTC.